The 24 T cell receptor beta chains below come from one sample, sequenced in a study of blood T cells in healthy people across ages. It was with a sample-barcoded 5' primer and a J-beta primer mix that a second PCR of about 7 to 12 cycles was run. MiXCR, run by TCRdb on the 5' RACE reads, gives a single entry per CDR3 protein. This sample carries roughly 800,000 distinct CDR3 sequences, approximately 24% of them seen once, and the ten largest clones take 3%. These data were likewise used in another study, on T cells of mothers and their children.

Material: blood. Receptors were obtained from a boy under 18 in good health.

This clonotype has a handful of counts. The chain carries TRBV12-5 and TRBJ2-1; D is perhaps TRBD2 (5 bases). Germline assignment: CDR1 LGHNT and CDR2 FRNRAP. V shed 3 bases and J shed 3 bases, with 15 bases lying between them. This CDR3 contains 16 residues. CDR3: CASGFGDSPGYNEQFF. DNA of the CDR3: TGTGCTAGTGGTTTCGGGGATTCTCCGGGCTACAATGAGCAGTTCTTC.

This clonotype was seen a handful of times. V usage is TRBV11-3 and J usage is TRBJ2-2, with D possibly TRBD1 on 6 matching bases. Germline V gives CDR1 SGHNT, CDR2 YENEEA. This CDR3 is built from 15 residues. The V end lost 5 bases, the J end lost 0 bases, and 10 bases lay between the germline ends. CDR3 bases: TGTGCCAGCAGCAATACAGGGACGAACACCGGGGAGCTGTTTTTT. Its protein product is CASSNTGTNTGELFF.

In its sample, this clonotype was seen a few times. V and J are TRBV20-1 and TRBJ2-5; D gene ambiguous. TRBJ2-1 matches the DNA end more closely, so the J call is doubtful. Germline CDR1 DFQATT, CDR2 SNEGSKA (reference sequence). The CDR3 length is 14 residues. The CDR3 nucleotides are TGCAGTGCTAGAGATGCCTCCACGAGCAATGAGCAGTTCTTC. Translating gives CSARDASTSNEQFF.

J is TRBJ2-1 and V is TRBV11-2, with 7 positions matching TRBD2. This CDR3 has 14 amino acids. Germline CDR1 SGHAT, CDR2 FQNNGV. The junction had 3 bases not matched to a gene; V was cut back by 7 bases and J by 0 bases. The CDR3 DNA reads TGTGCCAGCAAGCGGGGAGGCTCCTACAATGAGCAGTTCTTC. Translated, it gives CASKRGGSYNEQFF.

The CDR3 bases are TGTGCCAGCAGCTTAGACCAGGGGATGGGTGAAAAACTGTTTTTT. It is translated as CASSLDQGMGEKLFF. V gene TRBV7-9 combines with J gene TRBJ1-4; a weak D match, TRBD1 (6 bases). V dropped 1 base and J dropped 7 bases, with 13 bases sitting between them. Germline CDR1 SEHNR, CDR2 FQNEAQ (reference sequence). This CDR3 region has 15 residues.

This clonotype was seen a handful of times. This chain uses TRBV29-1 with TRBJ2-6; weak D call: TRBD1 (6 bases). From germline, CDR1 is SQVTM and CDR2 ANQGSEA. V was clipped by 5 bases and J by 0 bases, with 8 bases between them. The CDR3 consists of 14 residues. CDR3 loop: CSVQGSSGANVLTF. CDR3 coding DNA: TGCAGCGTTCAGGGGAGCTCTGGGGCCAACGTCCTGACTTTC.

The chain links TRBV9 to TRBJ2-1, with D hard to call. V lost 2 bases, J lost 0 bases, and 9 bases lay in between. CDR1 and CDR2 (germline): SGDLS, YYNGEE. The CDR3 is made up of 15 amino acids. The CDR3 reads CASSVGSPSYNEQFF. CDR3 nucleotide sequence: TGTGCCAGCAGCGTTGGCAGCCCCTCCTACAATGAGCAGTTCTTC.

The sample holds a few counts of this clonotype. The chain employs TRBV6-2 or TRBV6-3 and TRBJ2-5; possible D gene TRBD2, 5 bases. With 7 bases removed from V and 5 bases from J, the gap between germline ends came to 14 bases. From germline, CDR1 is MNHEY and CDR2 SVGEGT. The length of the CDR3 is 13 residues. The CDR3 nucleotides are TGTGCCAGCACCCTGGCGGGTTCCGAGACCCAGTACTTC. Amino acids: CASTLAGSETQYF.

CDR3 protein: CASSMEGGSIDEQYF. In nucleotides, the CDR3 is TGCGCCAGCAGCATGGAGGGGGGGTCGATCGACGAGCAGTACTTC. The genes are TRBV5-1 and TRBJ2-7, with D possibly matching TRBD2 (7 bases). The length of the CDR3 is 15 residues. Trimming took off 4 bases at V and 5 bases at J, with 19 bases between the two ends. Germline assignment: CDR1 SGHRS and CDR2 YFSETQ.

This clonotype came up a few times. CDR3 region: CASSLDSEAQYF. In DNA, the CDR3 is TGTGCCAGCAGCTTAGATAGCGAGGCCCAGTACTTC. V is TRBV11-2 and J is TRBJ2-5; TRBD2 might be the D (5 bases). With 0 bases removed from V and 9 bases from J, the gap between germline ends came to 8 bases. The CDR3 is 12 amino acids. Per the germline V gene, CDR1 is SGHAT and CDR2 is FQNNGV.

The chain employs TRBV7-9 and TRBJ2-5; D not resolved. This CDR3 comprises 12 residues. V lost 10 bases, J lost 1 base, and 10 bases lay in between. Germline V gives CDR1 SEHNR, CDR2 FQNEAQ (reference sequence). CDR3 loop: CATETGQETQYF. CDR3 nucleotides: TGTGCCACAGAAACGGGCCAAGAGACCCAGTACTTC.

The gene calls are TRBV25-1 and TRBJ1-5, with 9 positions matching TRBD1. Germline V CDR1 and CDR2: MGHDK, SYGVNS. This CDR3 has 15 amino acids. V gave up 4 bases and J gave up 0 bases; unmatched junction bases: 1. The CDR3 sequence is CASSGDRASNQPQHF. The CDR3 DNA is TGTGCCAGCAGTGGGGACAGGGCTAGCAATCAGCCCCAGCATTTT.

The V and J genes are TRBV9 and TRBJ2-5, with D maybe TRBD2 (5 bases). Germline CDR1 SGDLS, CDR2 YYNGEE. The CDR3 is 12 amino acids. V was cut by 3 bases and J by 4 bases, with 7 bases left in between. CDR3 DNA sequence: TGTGCCAGCAGCGCACTAGGAGAGACCCAGTACTTC. It translates to CASSALGETQYF.

The chain's CDR3 is CASSHTDRGLTKNIQYF. CDR3 DNA: TGTGCCAGCAGCCATACCGACAGGGGGCTTACCAAAAACATTCAGTACTTC. J is TRBJ2-4 and V is TRBV11-2; 10 nucleotides align to TRBD1. Germline CDR1 is SGHAT and CDR2 is FQNNGV. V lost 5 bases and J lost 2; bases outside the gene matches: 9. The CDR3 extends over 17 amino acids.

This clonotype was recorded many times. The J gene is TRBJ2-3, the V gene TRBV11-2; D uncertain. Matching the DNA end better, TRBJ2-5 makes the J call doubtful. This CDR3 has 12 amino acids. Germline CDR1 is SGHAT and CDR2 is FQNNGV. The CDR3 sequence is CASSLDRYTQYF. Written as DNA, the CDR3 is TGTGCCAGCAGCTTAGATCGGTATACCCAGTACTTC.

This chain connects TRBV5-1 to TRBJ1-4; TRBD1 matches 8 bases. The CDR3 totals 14 residues. The V gene end was trimmed by 1 base and the J gene end by 7 bases; junction bases not matched to a gene: 3. From germline, CDR1 is SGHRS and CDR2 YFSETQ. The CDR3 sequence: CASSLRQGTEKLFF. CDR3 nucleotide sequence: TGCGCCAGCAGCTTGAGACAGGGGACTGAAAAACTGTTTTTT.

This clonotype was found many times. CDR3: CASSSGGGNEQFF. In DNA, the CDR3 is TGTGCCAGCTCCTCGGGGGGAGGGAATGAGCAGTTCTTC. The V call is TRBV12-3 or TRBV12-4, the J call TRBJ2-5; 7 bases fit TRBD2. Near its end, the DNA agrees better with TRBJ2-1, so the J call may be wrong. This CDR3 region has 13 residues.

The V call is TRBV20-1, the J call TRBJ1-1; TRBD1 might be the D (6 bases). Germline V lookup: CDR1 DFQATT, CDR2 SNEGSKA (reference sequence). The length of the CDR3 is 15 residues. Trimming pared 1 base from V and 6 bases from J, leaving 18 bases between. In DNA, the CDR3 is TGCAGTGCTAGAGGTGCAGGGGTAAGAGTGGCTGAAGCTTTCTTT. Protein product: CSARGAGVRVAEAFF.

The rearrangement joins TRBV12-3 or TRBV12-4 to TRBJ1-1; 9 positions match TRBD1. The V segment lost 3 bases and the J segment 4 bases; nucleotides outside the gene matches: 9. This CDR3 has 16 amino acids. In DNA form, the CDR3 reads TGTGCCAGCAGTTTGAGGGGGGGACAGGGAGGCACTGAAGCTTTCTTT. It encodes CASSLRGGQGGTEAFF.

There are a few counts of this clonotype. The chain carries TRBV18 and TRBJ1-1; no firm D call. This CDR3 is 15 amino acids long. Trimming took off 6 bases at V and 1 base at J, with 15 bases between the two ends. Germline-derived CDR1 and CDR2 are KGHSH and LQKENI. This CDR3 is CASSPVPGSNTEAFF. The CDR3 DNA sequence: TGTGCCAGCTCCCCCGTCCCGGGATCGAACACTGAAGCTTTCTTT.

This clonotype showed up just a few times. V and J are TRBV7-9 and TRBJ2-1, with 7 positions matching TRBD2. The germline CDR1 and CDR2 sequences are SEHNR and FQNEAQ (reference sequence). Unmatched junction bases numbered 4, after V lost 3 bases and J lost 5 bases. The CDR3 spans 14 residues. CDR3 in DNA: TGTGCCAGCAGCTTGACTAGCCCGGACAATGAGCAGTTCTTC. It is translated as CASSLTSPDNEQFF.

This clonotype was recorded at least ten times. The chain couples TRBV28 to TRBJ2-5, with 13 bases fitting TRBD2. This CDR3 has 16 residues. CDR1 and CDR2 from the germline V gene are MDHEN and SYDVKM. J was trimmed by 7 bases and V by 6 bases; bases with no gene match: 11. CDR3: CASSPGLAGVLGTQYF. The CDR3 nucleotides are TGTGCCAGCAGCCCCGGACTAGCGGGGGTTCTGGGGACCCAGTACTTC.

V is TRBV29-1 and J is TRBJ1-2; D is perhaps TRBD1 (5 bases). The V and J ends lost 6 bases and 12 bases respectively, with 14 bases between them. The CDR3 totals 10 residues. In germline, CDR1 is SQVTM, CDR2 ANQGSEA. This CDR3 is CSVGGEFHTF. In DNA form, the CDR3 reads TGCAGCGTGGGGGGGGAGTTCCACACCTTC.

V and J are TRBV5-1 and TRBJ2-1; TRBD1 might be the D (6 bases). The germline V gene encodes CDR1 SGHRS and CDR2 YFSETQ. The CDR3 totals 14 residues. Trimming shortened V by 0 bases and J by 9 bases, and 13 bases separated the two germline ends. CDR3 region: CASSLALQGLEQFF. For the CDR3, the DNA is TGCGCCAGCAGCTTGGCCTTACAGGGCCTTGAGCAGTTCTTC.